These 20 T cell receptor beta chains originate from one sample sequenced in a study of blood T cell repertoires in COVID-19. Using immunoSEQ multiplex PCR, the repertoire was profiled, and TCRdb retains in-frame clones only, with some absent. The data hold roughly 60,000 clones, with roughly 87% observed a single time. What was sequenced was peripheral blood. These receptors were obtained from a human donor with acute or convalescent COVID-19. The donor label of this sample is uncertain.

Written as DNA, the CDR3 is TGTGCCGGCGGGGGGGGGTTGGATACGCAGTATTTT. Residues: CAGGGGLDTQYF. This chain joins TRBV30 and TRBJ2-3, with 9 positions matching TRBD2. Germline loops: CDR1 GTSNPN, CDR2 SVGIG (reference sequence). This CDR3 is 12 amino acids long. J lost 6 bases, V lost 8 bases, and 6 bases had no gene match.

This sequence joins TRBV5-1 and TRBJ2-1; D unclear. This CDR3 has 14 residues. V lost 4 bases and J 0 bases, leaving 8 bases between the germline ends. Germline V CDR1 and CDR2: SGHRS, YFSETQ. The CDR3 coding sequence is TGCGCCAGCAGCAAGGAGAGCTCCTACAATGAGCAGTTCTTC. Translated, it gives CASSKESSYNEQFF. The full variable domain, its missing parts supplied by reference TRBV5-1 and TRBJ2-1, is KAGVTQTPRYLIKTRGQQVTLSCSPISGHRSVSWYQQTPGQGLQFLFEYFSETQRNKGNFPGRFSGRQFSNSRSEMNVSTLELGDSALYLCASSKESSYNEQFFGPGTRLTVL.

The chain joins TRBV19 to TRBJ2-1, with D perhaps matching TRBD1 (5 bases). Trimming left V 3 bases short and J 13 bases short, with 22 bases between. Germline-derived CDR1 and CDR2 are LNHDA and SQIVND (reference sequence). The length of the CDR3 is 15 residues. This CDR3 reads CASSIDSTLTRKQFF. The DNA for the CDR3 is TGTGCCAGTAGTATCGACAGCACCTTGACTCGTAAACAGTTCTTC.

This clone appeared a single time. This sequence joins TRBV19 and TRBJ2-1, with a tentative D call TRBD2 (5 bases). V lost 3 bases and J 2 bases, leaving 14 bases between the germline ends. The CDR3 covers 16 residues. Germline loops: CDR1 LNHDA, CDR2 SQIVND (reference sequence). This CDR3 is CASSIRSSPTYNEQFF. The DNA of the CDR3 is TGTGCCAGTAGTATCCGGTCTAGCCCTACCTACAATGAGCAGTTCTTC.

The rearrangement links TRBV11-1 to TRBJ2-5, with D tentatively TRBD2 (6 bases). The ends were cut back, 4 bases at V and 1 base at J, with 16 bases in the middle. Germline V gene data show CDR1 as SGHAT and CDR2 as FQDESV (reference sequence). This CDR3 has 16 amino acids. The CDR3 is CASSYPGRGGQETQYF. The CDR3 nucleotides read TGTGCCAGCAGCTATCCCGGGAGAGGAGGCCAAGAGACCCAGTACTTC.

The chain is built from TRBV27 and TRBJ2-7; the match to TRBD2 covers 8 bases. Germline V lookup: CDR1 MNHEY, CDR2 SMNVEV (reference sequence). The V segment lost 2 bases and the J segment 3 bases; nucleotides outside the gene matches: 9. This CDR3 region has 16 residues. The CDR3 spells CASSLKRETSFYEQYF. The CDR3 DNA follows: TGTGCCAGCAGTTTAAAGCGGGAGACCTCCTTCTACGAGCAGTACTTC.

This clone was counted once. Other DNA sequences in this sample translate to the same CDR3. In DNA, the CDR3 is TGTGCCACCAGTGACCCGGGAACGGGAGATACGCAGTATTTT. This sequence encodes CATSDPGTGDTQYF. V usage is TRBV24-1 and J usage is TRBJ2-3; weak D call: TRBD2 (5 bases). CDR3 length: 14 residues. The V end lost 4 bases, the J end lost 5 bases, and 12 bases lay between the germline ends. Germline CDR1 and CDR2: KGHDR and SFDVKD.

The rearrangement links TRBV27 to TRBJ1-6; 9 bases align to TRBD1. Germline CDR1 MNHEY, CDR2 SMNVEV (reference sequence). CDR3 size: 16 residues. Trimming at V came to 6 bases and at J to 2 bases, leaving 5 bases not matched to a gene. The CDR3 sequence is CASRRQGETYNSPLHF. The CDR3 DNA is TGTGCCAGCAGGCGACAGGGGGAGACCTATAATTCACCCCTCCACTTT.

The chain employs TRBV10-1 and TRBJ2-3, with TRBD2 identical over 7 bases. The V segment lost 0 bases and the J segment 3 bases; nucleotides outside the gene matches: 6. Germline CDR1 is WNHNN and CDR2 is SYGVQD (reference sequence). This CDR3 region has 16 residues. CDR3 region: CASSESSGVGTDTQYF. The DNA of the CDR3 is TGCGCCAGCAGTGAGTCAAGCGGGGTAGGAACAGATACGCAGTATTTT.

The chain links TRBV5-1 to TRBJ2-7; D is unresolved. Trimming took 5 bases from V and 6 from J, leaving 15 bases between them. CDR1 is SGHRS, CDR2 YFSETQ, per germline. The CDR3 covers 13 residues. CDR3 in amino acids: CASSFSADTEQYV. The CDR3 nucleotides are TGCGCCAGCAGTTTCTCGGCGGATACCGAGCAGTACGTC.

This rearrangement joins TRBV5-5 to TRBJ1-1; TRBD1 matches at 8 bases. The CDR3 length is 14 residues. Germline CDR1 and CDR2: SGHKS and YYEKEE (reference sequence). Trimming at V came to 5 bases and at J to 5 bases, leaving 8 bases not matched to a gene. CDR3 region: CASRKTGVLTEAFF. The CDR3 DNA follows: TGTGCCAGCAGAAAGACAGGGGTGTTGACTGAAGCTTTCTTT.

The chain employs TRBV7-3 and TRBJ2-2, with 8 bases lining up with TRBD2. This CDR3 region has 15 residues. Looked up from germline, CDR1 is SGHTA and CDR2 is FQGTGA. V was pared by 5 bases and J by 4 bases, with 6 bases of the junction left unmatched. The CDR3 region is CASSPLSGGTGELFF. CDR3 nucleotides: TGTGCCAGCAGCCCCCTGAGCGGGGGCACCGGGGAGCTGTTTTTT. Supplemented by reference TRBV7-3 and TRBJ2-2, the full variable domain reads GAGVSQTPSNKVTEKGKYVELRCDPISGHTALYWYRQSLGQGPEFLIYFQGTGAADDSGLPNDRFFAVRPEGSVSTLKIQRTERGDSAVYLCASSPLSGGTGELFFGEGSRLTVL.

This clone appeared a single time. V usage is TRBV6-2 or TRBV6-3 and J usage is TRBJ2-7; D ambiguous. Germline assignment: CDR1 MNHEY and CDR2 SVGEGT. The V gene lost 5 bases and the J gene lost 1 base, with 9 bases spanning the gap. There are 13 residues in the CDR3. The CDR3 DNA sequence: TGTGCCAGCAGTATTTTCTATTCCTACGAGCAGTACTTC. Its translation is CASSIFYSYEQYF.

CDR3 sequence (DNA): TGTGCCAGCAGCTTAGCGGTCAGGGCCGGGGAGCTGTTTTTT. It specifies CASSLAVRAGELFF. The chain links TRBV7-6 to TRBJ2-2; tentatively, D is TRBD1 (5 bases). V was shortened by 0 bases and J by 6 bases, with 8 bases between the two germline ends. The germline CDR1 and CDR2 sequences are SGHVS and FNYEAQ. CDR3 length: 14 residues.

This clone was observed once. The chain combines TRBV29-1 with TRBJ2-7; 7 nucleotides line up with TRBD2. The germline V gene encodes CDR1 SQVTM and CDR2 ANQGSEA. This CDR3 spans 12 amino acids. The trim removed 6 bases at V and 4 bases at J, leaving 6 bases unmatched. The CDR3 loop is CSVGSSGYEQYF. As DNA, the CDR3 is TGCAGCGTGGGGTCTAGCGGATACGAGCAGTACTTC.

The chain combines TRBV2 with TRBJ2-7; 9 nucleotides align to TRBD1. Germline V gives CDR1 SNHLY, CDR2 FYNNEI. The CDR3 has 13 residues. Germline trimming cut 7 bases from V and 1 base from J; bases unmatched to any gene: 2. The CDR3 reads CASTGTGSYEQYF. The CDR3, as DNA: TGTGCCAGCACCGGGACAGGGTCCTACGAGCAGTACTTC.

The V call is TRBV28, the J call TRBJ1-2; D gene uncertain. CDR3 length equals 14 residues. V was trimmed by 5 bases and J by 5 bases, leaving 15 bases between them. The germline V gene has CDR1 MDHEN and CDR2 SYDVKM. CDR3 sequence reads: CASSLLARRYGYTF. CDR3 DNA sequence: TGTGCCAGCAGTCTCCTCGCTCGGAGGTATGGCTACACCTTC.

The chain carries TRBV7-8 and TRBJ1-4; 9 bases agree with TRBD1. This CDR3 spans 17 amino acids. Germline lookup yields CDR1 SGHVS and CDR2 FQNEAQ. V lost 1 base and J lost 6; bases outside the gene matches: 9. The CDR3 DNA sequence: TGTGCCAGCAGCTTAGACAATACAGGGGGCGTTGATGAAAAACTGTTTTTT. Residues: CASSLDNTGGVDEKLFF.

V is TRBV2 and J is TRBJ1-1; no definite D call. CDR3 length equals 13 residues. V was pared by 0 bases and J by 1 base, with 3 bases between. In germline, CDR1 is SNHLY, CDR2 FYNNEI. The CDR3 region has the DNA TGTGCCAGCAGTGAAGCAGCGAACACTGAAGCTTTCTTT. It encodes CASSEAANTEAFF.

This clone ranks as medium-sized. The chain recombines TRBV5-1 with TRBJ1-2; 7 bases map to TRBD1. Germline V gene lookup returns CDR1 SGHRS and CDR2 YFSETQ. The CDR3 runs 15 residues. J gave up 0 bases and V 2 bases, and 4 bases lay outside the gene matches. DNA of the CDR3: TGCGCCAGCAGCTTCGGGACAGAAGCTAACTATGGCTACACCTTC. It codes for CASSFGTEANYGYTF.